The 4 T cell receptor beta chains below come from one sample, sequenced in a study of CD8+ T cells in alopecia areata. RNA extraction was followed by reverse transcription into cDNA, which acted as the sequencing template. The repertoire was sequenced with immunoSEQ multiplex PCR; TCRdb's copy has only in-frame clones and lacks some. The table records roughly 60,000 clones, around 40% of them present only once. The sample was NKG2D-low CD8+ T cells sorted from blood. These receptors all stem from a human donor with alopecia areata.

This clone came up a few times. V usage is TRBV4-1 and J usage is TRBJ2-5; 10 nucleotides align to TRBD1. The CDR3 runs to 15 residues. J was trimmed by 0 bases and V by 4 bases; bases with no gene match: 2. Germline V gene data show CDR1 as MGHRA and CDR2 as YSYEKL. The CDR3 coding sequence is TGCGCCAGCAGCCTCGGGACAGGGGACCAAGAGACCCAGTACTTC. Translating gives CASSLGTGDQETQYF.

This clone was counted a few times. The chain uses TRBV29-1 and TRBJ1-2; D is perhaps TRBD1 (6 bases). Germline-derived CDR1 and CDR2 are SQVTM and ANQGSEA. V dropped 6 bases and J dropped 8 bases, with 28 bases sitting between them. CDR3 length: 16 residues. CDR3 protein: CSVNDPQQGRGPGYTF. The DNA of the CDR3 is TGCAGCGTCAATGACCCACAACAGGGCCGGGGACCCGGCTACACCTTC. The whole variable domain, remainder taken from reference TRBV29-1 and TRBJ1-2, is SAVISQKPSRDICQRGTSLTIQCQVDSQVTMMFWYRQQPGQSLTLIATANQGSEATYESGFVIDKFPISRPNLTFSTLTVSNMSPEDSSIYLCSVNDPQQGRGPGYTFGSGTRLTVV.

This chain connects TRBV19 to TRBJ2-5; 8 positions agree with TRBD2. This CDR3 contains 15 residues. V gave up 6 bases and J gave up 7 bases; unmatched junction bases: 13. Germline V gives CDR1 LNHDA, CDR2 SQIVND (reference sequence). The CDR3, as DNA: TGTGCCAGTAGCGTCCTCACGGACAGCGGGGGGACCCAGTACTTC. Protein sequence: CASSVLTDSGGTQYF.

In its sample, this clone was seen a few times. The rearrangement joins TRBV29-1 to TRBJ2-1; 8 nucleotides line up with TRBD2. V was pared by 7 bases and J by 0 bases, with 8 bases of the junction left unmatched. The CDR3 extends over 15 amino acids. Germline assignment: CDR1 SQVTM and CDR2 ANQGSEA. This chain's CDR3 is CSAGGGFSSYNEQFF. The CDR3 nucleotides read TGCAGCGCCGGGGGGGGCTTTAGCTCCTACAATGAGCAGTTCTTC.